These T cell receptor beta chains were read from a single sample in a study of cytomegalovirus exposure and HLA in healthy donors. Method: immunoSEQ multiplex PCR; TCRdb's copy keeps in-frame clones and lacks some. The data show roughly 93,000 clones, around four fifths seen once. Sample: PBMCs. The receptors here all came from a man aged 25-40 years in good health and CMV-seronegative. Both conserved end residues are trimmed from each CDR3. Clone size appears in some rows only: once, few, many, or a class for an expanded clone.

>TRBV9|TRBJ2-7|NA
ASSVDLPGTGILHEQY
>TRBV2|TRBJ2-7|NA
ASRLGQVAYEQY
>TRBV28|TRBJ1-4|NA
ASSSTGSNEKLF
>TRBV30|TRBJ2-3|few
AWSVAPDTQY
>TRBV7-2|TRBJ1-5|NA
ASSLSGGQPQH
>TRBV4-1|TRBJ2-1|NA
ASRLGRGTYNEQF
>TRBV7-9|TRBJ2-2|NA
ASRPGTSTGELF
>TRBV7-9|NA|NA
ASSSYQGAYEQY
>TRBV28|TRBJ1-2|NA
ASSTGQGTYGYT
>TRBV18|TRBJ2-7|NA
ASSPGQGALPKQY
>TRBV4-2|TRBJ2-7|NA
ASSQESRGYEQY
>TRBV5-1|TRBJ2-1|NA
ASSLAAGGAGEQF
>TRBV18|TRBJ1-1|once
ASSPELNTEAF
>TRBV29-1|TRBJ2-1|NA
SATSGSYNEQF
>TRBV7-2|TRBJ2-1|NA
ASSLDNSRARNEQF
>TRBV10-3|TRBJ2-6|NA
AISAGFSGANVLT
>TRBV7-2|TRBJ1-1|NA
ASSIRGRTEAF
>TRBV5-1|TRBJ2-3|NA
ASSLGGRGTDTQY
>TRBV7-9|TRBJ2-7|NA
ASSLADRIPGGGYEQY
>TRBV5-6|TRBJ2-2|NA
ASSTGTVNTGELF
>TRBV7-2|TRBJ1-6|NA
ASSGTSSSYNSPLH
>TRBV7-3|TRBJ2-1|NA
ASSWTSGTYNEQF
>TRBV28|TRBJ2-7|once
ASSLSRGRGERY
>TRBV5-6|TRBJ1-2|NA
ASSLVFGGQGYT
>TRBV14|TRBJ2-6|NA
ASRRTGVDGANVLT
>TRBV7-2|TRBJ2-2|NA
ASSLPGGTGELF